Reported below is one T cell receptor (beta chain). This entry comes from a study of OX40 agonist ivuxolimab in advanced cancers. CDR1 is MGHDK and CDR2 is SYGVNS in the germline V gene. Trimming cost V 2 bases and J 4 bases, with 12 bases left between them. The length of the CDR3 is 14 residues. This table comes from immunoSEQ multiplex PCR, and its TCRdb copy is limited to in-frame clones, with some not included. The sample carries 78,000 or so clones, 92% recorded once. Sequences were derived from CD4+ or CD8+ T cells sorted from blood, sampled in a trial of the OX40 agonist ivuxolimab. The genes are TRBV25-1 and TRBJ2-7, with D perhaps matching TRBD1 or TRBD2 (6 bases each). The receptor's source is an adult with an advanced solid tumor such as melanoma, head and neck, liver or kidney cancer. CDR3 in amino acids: CASSEVRGDYEQYF. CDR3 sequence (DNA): TGTGCCAGCAGTGAAGTGAGGGGGGATTACGAGCAGTACTTC.